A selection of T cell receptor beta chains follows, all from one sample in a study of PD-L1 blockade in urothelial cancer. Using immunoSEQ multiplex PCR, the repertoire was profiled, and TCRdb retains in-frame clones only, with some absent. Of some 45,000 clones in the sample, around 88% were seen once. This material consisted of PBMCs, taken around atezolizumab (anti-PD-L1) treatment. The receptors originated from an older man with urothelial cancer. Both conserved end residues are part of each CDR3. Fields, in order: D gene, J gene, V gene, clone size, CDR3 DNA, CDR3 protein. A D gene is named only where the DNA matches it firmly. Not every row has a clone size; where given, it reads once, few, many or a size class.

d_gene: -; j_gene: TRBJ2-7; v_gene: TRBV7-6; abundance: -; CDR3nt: TGTGCCAGCAGCTTAAACAGGCTAGACTACGAGCAGTACTTC; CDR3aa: CASSLNRLDYEQYF
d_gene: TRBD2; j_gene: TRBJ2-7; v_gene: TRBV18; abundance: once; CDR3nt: TGTGCCAGCTCACCAGGCAGTAGCGGGAGTGTATCCTTTTACGAGCAGTACTTC; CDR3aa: CASSPGSSGSVSFYEQYF
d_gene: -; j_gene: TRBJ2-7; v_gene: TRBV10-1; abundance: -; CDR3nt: TGCGCCAGCAGTGAGCAGCGGTACTCCTACGAGCAGTACTTC; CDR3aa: CASSEQRYSYEQYF
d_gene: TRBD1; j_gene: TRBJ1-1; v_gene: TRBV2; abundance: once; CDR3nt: TGTGCCAGCAGTTCCCGGACAGGGCGGGGTGAAGCTTTCTTT; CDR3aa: CASSSRTGRGEAFF
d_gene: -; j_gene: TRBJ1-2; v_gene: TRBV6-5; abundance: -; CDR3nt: TGTGCCAGCAGTCTAGACGGGAACTATGGCTACACCTTC; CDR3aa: CASSLDGNYGYTF
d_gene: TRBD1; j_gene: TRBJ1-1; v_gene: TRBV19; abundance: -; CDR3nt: TGTGCCAGTAGTACCGGACAGGGCAGAGAAGCTTTCTTT; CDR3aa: CASSTGQGREAFF
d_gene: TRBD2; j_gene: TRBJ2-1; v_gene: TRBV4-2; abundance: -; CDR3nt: TGTGCCAGCAGCCAAGATAGGGGAGGGAAGCAGAACGAGCAGTTCTTC; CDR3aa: CASSQDRGGKQNEQFF
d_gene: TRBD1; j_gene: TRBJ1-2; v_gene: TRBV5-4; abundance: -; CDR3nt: TGTGCCAGCAGCTCGACAGGGTTAAAGGATGGCTACACCTTC; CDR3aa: CASSSTGLKDGYTF
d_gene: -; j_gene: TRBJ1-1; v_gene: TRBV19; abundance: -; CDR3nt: TGTGCCAGTAGTATGGACTTGACGGCCACGAACACTGAAGCTTTCTTT; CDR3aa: CASSMDLTATNTEAFF
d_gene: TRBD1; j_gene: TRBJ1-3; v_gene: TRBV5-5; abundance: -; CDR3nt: TGTGCCAGCAGCCTCGGGACAGTTTATACTGGAAACACCATATATTTT; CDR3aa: CASSLGTVYTGNTIYF
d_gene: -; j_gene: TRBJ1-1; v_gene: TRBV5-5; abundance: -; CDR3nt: TGTGCCAGCAGCTTGGGCCAGGGGTCCACTGAAGCTTTCTTT; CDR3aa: CASSLGQGSTEAFF
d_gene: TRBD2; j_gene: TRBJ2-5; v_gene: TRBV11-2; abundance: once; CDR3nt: TGTGCCAGCAGCTTAGGACTAGCGGGGGAGACCCAGTACTTC; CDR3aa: CASSLGLAGETQYF
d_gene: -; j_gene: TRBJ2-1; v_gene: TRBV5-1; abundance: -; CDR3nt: TGCGCCAGCAGCTTACCGGGAAATGAGCAGTTCTTC; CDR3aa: CASSLPGNEQFF